This T cell receptor beta chain was profiled in a study of cytomegalovirus exposure and HLA in healthy donors. Whole-study results and caveats: When a later analysis compared HLA-associated TCR beta chains with equally common others, the HLA-associated chains turned out to be more clonally expanded and to have lower generation probabilities. The study had only CMV serostatus as immune exposure information. The authors excluded some V segments, including TRBV6-2 and TRBV6-3, as indistinguishable.

The CDR3 covers 17 residues. Looked up from germline, CDR1 is LNHNV and CDR2 is YYDKDF (reference sequence). The V gene end was trimmed by 1 base and the J gene end by 9 bases; junction bases not matched to a gene: 13. Both 60 Vbeta primers and 13 Jbeta primers went into the PCR. Repertoires were generated with immunoSEQ multiplex PCR, while TCRdb's copy carries only in-frame clones and drops some. The sample has over 75,000 clones, 65% to 85% seen once; the top ten hold 2.4%. On this clone: The antigen is undetermined.

The J gene is TRBJ2-1, the V gene TRBV15, with TRBD1 matching over 9 bases. The TCR sequence derives from a woman aged 45-60 years in good health and CMV-seronegative. Input material: PBMCs. The CDR3 DNA reads TGTGCCACCAGCAGAGGTTCCGGGACAGGGTGGTCGGGTGAGCAGTTCTTC. Translation: CATSRGSGTGWSGEQFF.